This T cell receptor beta chain is drawn from a study of identifying expanded T cells in peripheral blood. As concerns this clone: Antigen unknown.

This CDR3 is built from 17 residues. With 0 bases clipped from V and 4 bases from J, the junction kept 9 bases outside the gene matches. CDR1 and CDR2 from the germline V gene are SGHRS and YFSETQ. No infections or other immune events were documented during collection. Study conclusions and caveats: Over two and four weeks, about 15 and 18 clones changed, versus approximately 1.2 between replicates.

The repertoire was sequenced with immunoSEQ multiplex PCR; TCRdb's copy has only in-frame clones and lacks some. Of 60,000 to 70,000 clones in the sample, about 83% were seen once. The material sequenced was blood. The TCR was taken from a person aged 18-70 years in good health. V gene TRBV5-1 combines with J gene TRBJ1-3, with 8 bases that match TRBD1. CDR3 amino acids: CASSLGRTGSPGNTIYF. The CDR3 nucleotides read TGCGCCAGCAGCTTGGGGCGGACAGGGTCTCCCGGAAACACCATATATTTT.